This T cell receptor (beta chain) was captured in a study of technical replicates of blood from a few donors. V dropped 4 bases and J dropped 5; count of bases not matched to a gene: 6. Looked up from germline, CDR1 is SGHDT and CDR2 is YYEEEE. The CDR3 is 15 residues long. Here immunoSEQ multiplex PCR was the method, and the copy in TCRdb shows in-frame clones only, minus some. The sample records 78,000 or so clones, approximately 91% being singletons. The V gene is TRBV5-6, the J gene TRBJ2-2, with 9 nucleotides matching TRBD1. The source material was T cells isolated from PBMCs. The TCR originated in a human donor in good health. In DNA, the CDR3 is TGTGCCAGCAGCCCAGGGACAGGGTTTACCGGGGAGCTGTTTTTT. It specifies CASSPGTGFTGELFF.